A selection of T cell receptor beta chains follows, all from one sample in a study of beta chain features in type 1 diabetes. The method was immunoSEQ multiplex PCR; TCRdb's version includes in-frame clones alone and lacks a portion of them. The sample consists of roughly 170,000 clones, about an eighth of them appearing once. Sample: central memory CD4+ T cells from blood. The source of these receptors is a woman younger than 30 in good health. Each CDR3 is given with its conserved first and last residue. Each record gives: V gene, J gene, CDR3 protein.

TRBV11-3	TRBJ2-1	CASSRTSGIHNEQFF
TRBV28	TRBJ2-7	CASSPGGPTSYEQYF
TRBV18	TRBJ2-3	CASSRSTYTDTQYF
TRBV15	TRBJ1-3	CATSRDPGSGNTIYF
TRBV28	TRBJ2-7	CASIPGQGGSREQYF
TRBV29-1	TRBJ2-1	CSVSKTASGEQFF
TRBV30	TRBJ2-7	CAWTGTSGSNEQYF
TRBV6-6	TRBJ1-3	CASSLGDSRHTIYF
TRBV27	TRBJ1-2	CASSRGRAVLNYGYTF
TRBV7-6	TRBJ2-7	CASSPRPAGGYEQYF
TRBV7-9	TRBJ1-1	CASSLSVRNTEAFF
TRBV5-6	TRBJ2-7	CASSSSLAGDAYEQYF
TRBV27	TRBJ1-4	CASRPGTGGGKLFF
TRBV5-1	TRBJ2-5	CASSQGASETQYF
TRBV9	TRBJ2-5	CASSVRGDFLGTQYF
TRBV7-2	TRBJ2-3	CASSLRTSGTTDTQYF
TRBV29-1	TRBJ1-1	CSGRGAGTEAFF
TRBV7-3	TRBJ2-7	CASSLTLADTYEQYF